A single sample is the source of the 4 T cell receptor beta chains below, sequenced in a study of blood T cells in healthy people across ages. The second PCR ran roughly 7 to 12 cycles with a sample-barcoded 5' primer and J-beta primers. TCRdb re-called the 5' RACE reads through MiXCR, storing one row per CDR3 protein. The sample lists 1.8 million or so distinct CDR3 sequences; roughly two fifths were seen once. The sample consisted of blood. These receptors came from a human donor in good health.

This chain joins TRBV7-9 and TRBJ2-7; D is ambiguous. Germline CDR1 is SEHNR and CDR2 is FQNEAQ (reference sequence). This CDR3 has 12 residues. Deletions cut 0 bases from V and 6 bases from J, with 6 bases between. This chain's CDR3 is CASSLAQGEQYF. The CDR3 DNA is TGTGCCAGCAGCTTAGCCCAAGGCGAGCAGTACTTC.

This clonotype came up a few times. The gene calls are TRBV29-1 and TRBJ1-5; D not resolved. Between the trimmed V and J ends, which lost 4 bases and 5 bases, there was a span of 9 bases. CDR1 SQVTM and CDR2 ANQGSEA come from the germline V gene. The length of the CDR3 is 12 residues. CDR3 nucleotide sequence: TGCAGCGTTGCCGACGGTCATCAGCCCCAGCATTTT. This sequence encodes CSVADGHQPQHF.

This clonotype occurred a few times. The chain uses TRBV29-1 and TRBJ1-1, with 7 bases lining up with TRBD1. Germline loops: CDR1 SQVTM, CDR2 ANQGSEA. V dropped 8 bases and J dropped 6; count of bases not matched to a gene: 6. The CDR3 length is 11 residues. The CDR3 is CSLRQGAEAFF. CDR3 bases: TGCAGCCTACGACAGGGCGCTGAAGCTTTCTTT. Based on the CDR3 plus reference TRBV29-1 and TRBJ1-1, the full variable domain is SAVISQKPSRDICQRGTSLTIQCQVDSQVTMMFWYRQQPGQSLTLIATANQGSEATYESGFVIDKFPISRPNLTFSTLTVSNMSPEDSSIYLCSLRQGAEAFFGQGTRLTVV.

The chain recombines TRBV4-2 with TRBJ1-5; 10 bases fit TRBD1. The CDR3 length is 15 residues. The germline V gene encodes CDR1 LGHNA and CDR2 YNFKEQ. V gave up 3 bases and J gave up 5 bases; unmatched junction bases: 4. CDR3 sequence: CASSQEDRGDQPQHF. In DNA, the CDR3 is TGTGCCAGCAGCCAGGAGGACAGGGGGGATCAGCCCCAGCATTTT.